The source of this TCR beta chain is a study of blood T cell repertoires in COVID-19 (TCRdb year 2020). Regarding the research as a whole: The collaborator samples originated in the United States, Italy and Spain and spanned the acute and convalescent phases of COVID-19. The prospective study material was composed of cDNA or gDNA derived from T cells, B-cell-depleted T cells, or PBMCs. Subjects who had been exposed to COVID-19, were actively infected with it, or had recovered from it provided the deeply sampled blood TCRbeta repertoires that made up the dataset. The repertoires were released in a freely available public database meant as a resource for research on the immune response to SARS-CoV-2. The samples were drawn from two sources: the first 160 participants of the ongoing ImmuneRACE study, and fewer than 1,500 subjects contributed by 6 global collaborators. Nearly every sample came with metadata listing a de-identified subject ID, COVID-19 status, age in years and sex. Where available, HLA class I and class II types were obtained from metadata supplied by the sample provider rather than from assay-based typing. The study at large found these results: The quantity of clinical and demographic metadata differed by source and by participant and was supplied without curation.

About this clone itself: The specificity of this receptor is unknown. No much larger clonotype is one base removed from it; base qualities were not supplied. Other DNA sequences of this sample code for an identical CDR3.

One collaborating source in Seattle enrolled patients while the patients were actively infected and followed the patients over time throughout the course of disease. Whole blood was collected in K2EDTA tubes by collaborating institutions according to the institutions' own protocols. Collaborator samples were shipped for TCRbeta analysis as frozen whole blood, isolated PBMCs, or DNA extracted from either sample type. TCRbeta CDR3 regions were amplified from genomic DNA using the immunoSEQ Assay, a bias-controlled multiplex PCR. As for how the authors treated the data: Within the assay, amplification of reference gene primers was used to estimate how many nucleated cells each sample contained. Sequence reads were collapsed and filtered to measure the absolute abundance of every unique TCRbeta CDR3 rearrangement. For each sample, productive Simpson clonality was calculated by taking the square root of Simpson's diversity index across productive rearrangements. What TCRdb holds here is the immuneACCESS table cut down to in-frame rearrangements. Part of the clones is not present; checked against another copy, under half of the missing clones reflect an unresolved V gene, and the others are unexplained. The V and J calls and the clone size are those of that table, but D and trimming were determined from the DNA. The sample has about 220,000 clones on record, almost 85% of them singletons. The top ten clones comprise more than 2% of the sample.

Trimming accounts for 6 bases at V and 5 bases at J, while the number of junction bases matched to no gene is 3. The CDR3 starts with the cysteine, ends with the phenylalanine, and has 13 residues. Solely the CDR3 DNA is kept, with 39 bases framed from the first base. The sequenced material came from peripheral blood. Recombination connected TRBV12-3 or TRBV12-4 to TRBJ2-5; TRBD1 aligns with 10 central bases. This receptor was obtained from a woman in her seventies with COVID-19, enrolled during active disease. The CDR3 has the sequence CASSLGQGETQYF. The base sequence is TGTGCCAGCAGCCTGGGACAGGGGGAGACCCAGTACTTC.